The entry below gives a single T cell receptor (beta chain) sequence along with its context. Authors' analysis steps: Nucleated cell number was recorded as an estimate derived from reference gene primer amplification. TCRdb's copy holds only in-frame clones and misses some; the assay was immunoSEQ multiplex PCR. Clone size and the V and J calls come from that table; the DNA yielded D and trimming. The data contain a few hundred thousand clones, around 90% of them singletons. This entry comes from a study of blood T cell repertoires in COVID-19. Study overall: Acute and convalescent COVID-19 samples came from the United States, Italy and Spain. PBMCs, B-cell-depleted T cells, or T cells provided the cDNA or gDNA that made up the material.

The CDR3 sequence is 16 residues long. With 3 bases clipped from V and 1 base from J, the junction kept 0 bases outside the gene matches. Germline V lookup: CDR1 SGDLS, CDR2 YYNGEE. The sample comprised peripheral blood. The chain is built from TRBV9 and TRBJ2-2; TRBD2 matches at 13 bases. The TCR comes from a young man with active or convalescent COVID-19. The CDR3 nucleotides are TGTGCCAGCAGCGGGACTAGCGGGGGGAACACCGGGGAGCTGTTTTTT. Translating gives CASSGTSGGNTGELFF.